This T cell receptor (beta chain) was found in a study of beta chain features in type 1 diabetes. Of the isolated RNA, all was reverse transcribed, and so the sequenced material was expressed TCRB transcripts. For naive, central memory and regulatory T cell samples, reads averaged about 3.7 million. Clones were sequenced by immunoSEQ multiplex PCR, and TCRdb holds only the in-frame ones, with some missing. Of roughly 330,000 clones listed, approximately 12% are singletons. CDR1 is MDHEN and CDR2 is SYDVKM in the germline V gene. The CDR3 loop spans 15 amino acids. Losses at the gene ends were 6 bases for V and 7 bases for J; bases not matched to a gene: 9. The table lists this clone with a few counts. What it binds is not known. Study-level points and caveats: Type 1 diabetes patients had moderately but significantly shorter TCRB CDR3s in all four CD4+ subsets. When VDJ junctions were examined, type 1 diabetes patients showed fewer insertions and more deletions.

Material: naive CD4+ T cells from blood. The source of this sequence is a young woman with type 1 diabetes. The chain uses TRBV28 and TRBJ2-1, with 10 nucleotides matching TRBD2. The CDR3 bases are TGTGCCAGCAGCCCCGCTAGCGGGAGTCTGAATGAGCAGTTCTTC. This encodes CASSPASGSLNEQFF.